A selection of T cell receptor beta chains follows, all from one sample in a study of blood T cell repertoires in COVID-19. The data were produced by immunoSEQ multiplex PCR, yet TCRdb's version contains in-frame clones alone and is incomplete. The table lists more than 200,000 clones, less than 90% of them singletons. The specimen was peripheral blood. The receptors shown here come from a young man with active or convalescent COVID-19. The CDR3 runs from the conserved cysteine through the conserved F or W. The D gene is left open where the match is weak. Clone size, where shown, is once, few, many, or a class for clones that have expanded.

cdr3_nt cdr3_aa v_call d_call j_call clone_size
TGTGTGGCGACAGACCCTCTTAGTGGTGGCTACACCTTC CVATDPLSGGYTF TRBV27 NA TRBJ1-2 few
TGTGCCAGCAGCTTAGCCAGGGACTATGGCTACACCTTC CASSLARDYGYTF TRBV7-8 NA TRBJ1-2 NA
TGCGCCAGCAGCCGCAGGGGGGTCTCGATGGGATCTGAAGCTTTCTTT CASSRRGVSMGSEAFF TRBV4-1 TRBD1 TRBJ1-1 NA
TGTGCCAGCACCCCCCCGGACAGCTACTCTGGAAACACCATATATTTT CASTPPDSYSGNTIYF TRBV7-9 NA TRBJ1-3 NA
TGTGCCTGGAGTGCTTACCCTCGACAGGGGGCAAGGGAAAAACTGTTTTTT CAWSAYPRQGAREKLFF TRBV30 TRBD1 TRBJ1-4 NA
TGCGCCAGCGGAACTAGCGGGGACGGCGGGGAGCTGTTTTTT CASGTSGDGGELFF TRBV10-2 TRBD2 TRBJ2-2 many
TGCGCCAGCAGCGGGACTAGCGGGGGTGTCACCGGGGAGCTGTTTTTT CASSGTSGGVTGELFF TRBV5-1 TRBD2 TRBJ2-2 NA
TGTGCCAGCAGCACACAGGGGGGGGACACTGAAGCTTTCTTT CASSTQGGDTEAFF TRBV9 TRBD1 TRBJ1-1 NA
TGTGCCAGCAGCCCCAGGGCTGGTTTTCAGCCCCAGCATTTT CASSPRAGFQPQHF TRBV2 NA TRBJ1-5 NA
TGTGCCACCAGCCCCGAGCCGGGCTCTGGGGCCAACGTCCTGACTTTC CATSPEPGSGANVLTF TRBV15 NA TRBJ2-6 NA
TGTGCCAGTAGTATAGACTTCAATCAGCCCCAGCATTTT CASSIDFNQPQHF TRBV19 NA TRBJ1-5 NA
TGCGCCAGCAGCCCTAGACAGTCCACCGGGGAGCTGTTTTTT CASSPRQSTGELFF TRBV5-1 NA TRBJ2-2 NA
TGCGCCAGCAGCTTGGCCGGGGACACGCCGGTACCCTTTAACTATGGCTACACCTTC CASSLAGDTPVPFNYGYTF TRBV5-1 NA TRBJ1-2 NA
TGTGCCAGCAGCTCGCAAAGCCGGGACAGGGAGTTTAAACTGTTTTTT CASSSQSRDREFKLFF TRBV7-9 TRBD1 TRBJ1-4 NA
TGTGCCAGCAGGGCAGCGGGGGGGAACTACAATGAGCAGTTCTTC CASRAAGGNYNEQFF TRBV6-5 TRBD2 TRBJ2-1 NA
TGTGCCGCCCGGGGGGGACAGTACTATGGCTACACCTTC CAARGGQYYGYTF TRBV30 TRBD1 TRBJ1-2 few
TGTGCCAGCAGCCACCGAACGACAGGGGTGTACTATGGCTACACCTTC CASSHRTTGVYYGYTF TRBV3-1/TRBV3-2 TRBD1 TRBJ1-2 NA
TGTGCCAGCAGCCAGTACGACAGGGACGGTACTGAAGCTTTCTTT CASSQYDRDGTEAFF TRBV14 TRBD1 TRBJ1-1 NA
TGTGCCAGTAGTAGCGGGGGCGACAATGAGCAGTTCTTC CASSSGGDNEQFF TRBV19 NA TRBJ2-1 NA
TGCAGCGTGGGGGAGGAGTACACAGATACGCAGTATTTT CSVGEEYTDTQYF TRBV29-1 NA TRBJ2-3 NA
TGTGCCAGCAGTGAAGGGTTTACAGGGGTTTCCCCCCAGCATTTT CASSEGFTGVSPQHF TRBV2 TRBD1 TRBJ1-5 NA
TGTGCCAGCAGTGCCGTCAGCGGGGCCTACAATGAGCAGTTCTTC CASSAVSGAYNEQFF TRBV7-2 TRBD2 TRBJ2-1 NA
TGTGCCAGCAGTCCTGAGACGGGGAACTATGGCTACACCTTC CASSPETGNYGYTF TRBV2 NA TRBJ1-2 NA
TGTGCTAGTGGTTCCGAGGATATACCCCATACCGACAGGAACGACTACAATGAGCAGTTCTTC CASGSEDIPHTDRNDYNEQFF TRBV12-5 NA TRBJ2-1 NA
TGCAGCCTCAGTTCGGGACAGGCAGAGCGCACCTTC CSLSSGQAERTF TRBV29-1 TRBD1 TRBJ1-2 NA
TGTGCCATCAGTGAGTCTGAGGGACTAGCGGGGGGAGATACGCAGTATTTT CAISESEGLAGGDTQYF TRBV10-3 TRBD2 TRBJ2-3 NA